This TCR beta chain was obtained from a study of T cells in narcolepsy. Overall study context: Patients with NT1 or NT2 and healthy control donors were enrolled.

Remarks on this clone: Its antigen is unidentified.

TCRdb keeps only in-frame clones here, not all; method: immunoSEQ multiplex PCR. The sample consists of under 30,000 clones, approximately 85% of them appearing once. Germline V lookup: CDR1 SGHRS, CDR2 YFSETQ. This CDR3 contains 15 residues. V lost 0 bases and J 6 bases, leaving 10 bases between the germline ends. Study findings and constraints: Comparing one patient's CSF and blood CD4+ clonotypes highlighted HCRT- and TRIB2-specific autoreactive clonotypes. Some memory CD4+ repertoires had no autoreactive clone sequences. Healthy controls reportedly lacked the autoreactive clonotypes serially found in patients' blood.

The sample was CD45RA- memory CD4+ T cells from PBMCs. The gene calls are TRBV5-1 and TRBJ1-6; no clear D. The TCR was taken from a human donor with narcolepsy. CDR3 region: CASSLDEGSNSPLHF. The DNA of the CDR3 is TGCGCCAGCAGCTTGGATGAGGGTTCTAATTCACCCCTCCACTTT.